The 28 T cell receptor beta chains listed next were all sequenced from one sample in a study of cytomegalovirus exposure and HLA in healthy donors. TCRdb's copy holds only in-frame clones and misses some; the assay was immunoSEQ multiplex PCR. Of around 300,000 clones listed, about nine tenths are singletons. Sequencing was performed on PBMCs. The receptors were sampled from a woman in her twenties or thirties in good health and CMV-seropositive.

The CDR3 reads CASSQSAAVNTEAFF. DNA for the CDR3: TGCGCCAGCAGCCAATCAGCGGCCGTGAACACTGAAGCTTTCTTT. The chain uses TRBV4-1 and TRBJ1-1; D unclear. The CDR3 runs to 15 residues. V was clipped by 2 bases and J by 0 bases, with 10 bases between them. Germline V CDR1 and CDR2: MGHRA, YSYEKL.

This clone was counted between two and nine times. The V call is TRBV6-5, the J call TRBJ2-7; TRBD1 aligns across 9 bases. CDR1 is MNHEY and CDR2 is SVGAGI in the germline V gene. This CDR3 comprises 14 residues. Trimming took 6 bases from V and 6 from J; bases not matched to a gene: 9. The CDR3 DNA reads TGTGCCAGCAGGCAGGGACAGGGAATCGGCGAGCAGTACTTC. It specifies CASRQGQGIGEQYF.

The gene calls are TRBV27 and TRBJ1-1; D possibly corresponds to TRBD1 (6 bases). V dropped 5 bases and J dropped 8 bases, with 21 bases sitting between them. The CDR3 is made up of 15 amino acids. CDR1 is MNHEY, CDR2 SMNVEV, per germline (reference sequence). Here the CDR3 DNA reads TGTGCCAGCAGTGTCAATTCCGGGACACCGGGAGAAGCTTTCTTT. The encoded protein is CASSVNSGTPGEAFF.

The rearrangement links TRBV7-6 to TRBJ2-1; D uncertain. The V gene's germline CDR1 is SGHVS and CDR2 FNYEAQ. Trimming took off 4 bases at V and 0 bases at J, with 16 bases between the two ends. This CDR3 is built from 17 residues. Here the CDR3 DNA reads TGTGCCAGCAGCTCGGCGGCAGGCACAGTCTCCTACAATGAGCAGTTCTTC. Its translation is CASSSAAGTVSYNEQFF.

The count of this clone is one. J is TRBJ1-5 and V is TRBV7-8; no reliable D call. Trimming took off 8 bases at V and 4 bases at J, with 18 bases between the two ends. The CDR3 spans 15 residues. Germline V CDR1 and CDR2: SGHVS, FQNEAQ. DNA for the CDR3: TGTGCCAGCGGACCCCGGCAGTTGGTAAATCAGCCCCAGCATTTT. It translates to CASGPRQLVNQPQHF.

CDR3 nucleotides: TGTGCCAGTAAAGGACAGGGGGTGTATAACAATCAGCCCCAGCATTTT. This codes for CASKGQGVYNNQPQHF. The chain recombines TRBV27 with TRBJ1-5; 10 nucleotides agree with TRBD1. This CDR3 comprises 16 residues. Trimming took 9 bases from V and 3 from J; bases not matched to a gene: 11. CDR1 is MNHEY and CDR2 is SMNVEV in the germline V gene (reference sequence).

The chain has TRBV6-5 and TRBJ1-5; tentatively, D is TRBD1 (5 bases). Germline V lookup: CDR1 MNHEY, CDR2 SVGAGI. The CDR3 totals 14 residues. Trimming shortened V by 4 bases and J by 1 base, and 8 bases separated the two germline ends. The CDR3 bases are TGTGCCAGCAGTTTCCGGGACAGCAATCAGCCCCAGCATTTT. Encoded protein: CASSFRDSNQPQHF.

The rearrangement uses TRBV6-5 and TRBJ2-3; D is possibly TRBD2 (5 bases). V was trimmed by 0 bases and J by 10 bases, leaving 14 bases between them. Germline values: CDR1 MNHEY, CDR2 SVGAGI. The CDR3 covers 14 residues. The CDR3 reads CASSYSESRVAQYF. As DNA, the CDR3 is TGTGCCAGCAGTTACTCGGAGTCGAGGGTTGCGCAGTATTTT.

This clone was recorded only once. This rearrangement joins TRBV5-6 to TRBJ1-1, with D perhaps TRBD1 (5 bases). Trimming took 6 bases from V and 7 from J, leaving 19 bases between them. Per germline, CDR1 SGHDT and CDR2 YYEEEE. The CDR3 is 14 residues long. DNA for the CDR3: TGTGCCAGCACTAACCGGGGGGTGCAGGGTGAAGCTTTCTTT. Encoded protein: CASTNRGVQGEAFF.

V and J are TRBV9 and TRBJ2-3; tentatively, D is TRBD1 or TRBD2 (5 bases each). CDR1 and CDR2 from the germline V gene are SGDLS and YYNGEE. The V gene lost 4 bases and the J gene lost 3 bases, with 18 bases spanning the gap. The CDR3 is 16 amino acids. The CDR3 sequence is CASSTSEWDPTDTQYF. DNA for the CDR3: TGTGCCAGCAGCACCAGCGAATGGGACCCAACAGATACGCAGTATTTT.

This rearrangement joins TRBV27 to TRBJ1-3; weak D call: TRBD1 (5 bases). V lost 5 bases to trimming and J lost 9 bases, with 17 bases between them. CDR3 length equals 14 residues. CDR1 and CDR2 (germline): MNHEY, SMNVEV (reference sequence). DNA of the CDR3: TGTGCCAGCAGTCCCTCCCCATGGGGCGGCACCATATATTTT. Protein sequence: CASSPSPWGGTIYF.

The J gene is TRBJ1-1, the V gene TRBV9; 7 bases fit TRBD1. The germline CDR1 and CDR2 sequences are SGDLS and YYNGEE. J lost 5 bases, V lost 3 bases, and 7 bases had no gene match. This CDR3 has 14 amino acids. In DNA form, the CDR3 reads TGTGCCAGCAGCGCCTACAGGGGAGGGACTGAAGCTTTCTTT. This gives the protein CASSAYRGGTEAFF.

The chain couples TRBV4-3 to TRBJ2-7; D possibly corresponds to TRBD1 (6 bases). The V end lost 0 bases, the J end lost 2 bases, and 8 bases lay between the germline ends. The CDR3 is 14 residues long. CDR1 LGHNA and CDR2 YSLEER come from the germline V gene. CDR3 region: CASSQERGTYEQYF. The CDR3 nucleotides are TGCGCCAGCAGCCAAGAAAGGGGGACCTACGAGCAGTACTTC.

V is TRBV9 and J is TRBJ2-1, with 7 nucleotides matching TRBD2. The germline V gene encodes CDR1 SGDLS and CDR2 YYNGEE. This CDR3 has 16 amino acids. V gave up 3 bases and J gave up 0 bases; unmatched junction bases: 6. The CDR3 protein is CASSGGAGSSYNEQFF. The CDR3 bases are TGTGCCAGCAGCGGGGGAGCGGGGAGCTCCTACAATGAGCAGTTCTTC.

The gene calls are TRBV18 and TRBJ2-7; either TRBD1 or TRBD2 may supply D (6 bases each). Germline V CDR1 and CDR2: KGHSH, LQKENI. Between the trimmed V and J ends, which lost 0 bases and 6 bases, there was a span of 12 bases. The CDR3 contains 14 residues. CDR3 sequence: CASSPPSRGGEQYF. The CDR3 DNA is TGTGCCAGCTCACCACCGTCCAGGGGAGGCGAGCAGTACTTC.

The V call is TRBV7-3, the J call TRBJ2-6; D is unclear. The CDR3 has 15 amino acids. Trimming took 5 bases from V and 4 from J, leaving 12 bases between them. The germline V gene encodes CDR1 SGHTA and CDR2 FQGTGA. The CDR3, as DNA: TGTGCCAGCAGCCGTTCGGGTTCGGGGGCCAACGTCCTGACTTTC. It specifies CASSRSGSGANVLTF.

The J gene is TRBJ1-5, the V gene TRBV5-6; D gene uncertain. From germline, CDR1 is SGHDT and CDR2 YYEEEE. V was trimmed by 4 bases and J by 0 bases, leaving 14 bases between them. The CDR3 loop spans 16 amino acids. CDR3 residues: CASSLAAGDSNQPQHF. Written as DNA, the CDR3 is TGTGCCAGCAGCCTCGCGGCAGGCGATAGCAATCAGCCCCAGCATTTT.

The chain couples TRBV5-4 to TRBJ2-1, with unresolved D. The V end was cut by 0 bases, the J end by 9 bases, with 10 bases between. Per the germline V gene, CDR1 is SGHNT and CDR2 is YYREEE (reference sequence). The CDR3 has 13 amino acids. The CDR3 loop is CASSLVKLGEQFF. The CDR3 DNA is TGTGCCAGCAGCTTGGTTAAGCTGGGTGAGCAGTTCTTC.

CDR3 amino acids: CASSPRQGHNEKLFF. The CDR3 DNA sequence: TGTGCCAGCAGCCCCCGACAGGGCCACAATGAAAAACTGTTTTTT. The V and J genes are TRBV7-2 and TRBJ1-4; 7 nucleotides align to TRBD1. The germline V gene encodes CDR1 SGHTA and CDR2 FQGNSA. With V trimmed by 5 bases and J by 5 bases, 8 bases remained unmatched. The CDR3 has 15 residues.

The chain couples TRBV2 to TRBJ2-1, with 7 bases lining up with TRBD1. Germline CDR1 reads SNHLY; CDR2 reads FYNNEI. The trim removed 1 base at V and 0 bases at J, leaving 3 bases unmatched. The CDR3 is 16 amino acids. CDR3 nucleotide sequence: TGTGCCAGCAGTGAAGTGGCAGGGGGCTCCTACAATGAGCAGTTCTTC. Encoded protein: CASSEVAGGSYNEQFF.

The chain is built from TRBV2 and TRBJ2-7; no firm D call. The V gene lost 6 bases and the J gene lost 2 bases, with 8 bases spanning the gap. Germline CDR1 reads SNHLY; CDR2 reads FYNNEI. This CDR3 is built from 12 residues. The CDR3 DNA is TGTGCCAGCAGGGACGAAACCTACGAGCAGTACTTC. It translates to CASRDETYEQYF.

The J gene is TRBJ1-5, the V gene TRBV29-1, with 10 bases matching TRBD1. The V segment lost 6 bases and the J segment 4 bases; nucleotides outside the gene matches: 3. The CDR3 extends over 13 amino acids. CDR1 SQVTM and CDR2 ANQGSEA come from the germline V gene. CDR3 protein: CSVGQGGNQPQHF. The CDR3 coding sequence is TGCAGCGTCGGACAGGGGGGAAATCAGCCCCAGCATTTT. The full variable domain, in which reference TRBV29-1 and TRBJ1-5 provide the parts outside the CDR3, is SAVISQKPSRDICQRGTSLTIQCQVDSQVTMMFWYRQQPGQSLTLIATANQGSEATYESGFVIDKFPISRPNLTFSTLTVSNMSPEDSSIYLCSVGQGGNQPQHFGDGTRLSIL.

The rearrangement joins TRBV7-9 to TRBJ1-1; weak D call: TRBD1 (5 bases). CDR1 and CDR2 (germline): SEHNR, FQNEAQ (reference sequence). Trimming pared 5 bases from V and 0 bases from J, leaving 10 bases between. CDR3 length equals 14 residues. The CDR3 bases are TGTGCCAGCAGCGGTAAGACAGTGAACACTGAAGCTTTCTTT. As protein: CASSGKTVNTEAFF. The whole variable domain, remainder taken from reference TRBV7-9 and TRBJ1-1, is DTGVSQNPRHKITKRGQNVTFRCDPISEHNRLYWYRQTLGQGPEFLTYFQNEAQLEKSRLLSDRFSAERPKGSFSTLEIQRTEQGDSAMYLCASSGKTVNTEAFFGQGTRLTVV.

The genes are TRBV19 and TRBJ2-2, with D uncertain. The CDR3 has 14 residues. CDR1 and CDR2 from the germline V gene are LNHDA and SQIVND (reference sequence). V lost 1 base and J 1 base, leaving 4 bases between the germline ends. The CDR3 DNA reads TGTGCCAGTAGTATAGGCGGGAACACCGGGGAGCTGTTTTTT. Protein sequence: CASSIGGNTGELFF.

The rearrangement links TRBV5-5 to TRBJ2-5; 10 positions match TRBD2. The tail of the sequence fits TRBJ2-7 better, so the J call may be wrong. Germline V lookup: CDR1 SGHKS, CDR2 YYEKEE (reference sequence). The CDR3 sequence is 16 residues long. CDR3 in DNA: TGTGCCAGCAGCTCGAGGTGGACTAGCGGCGTCCACGAGCAGTACTTC. This codes for CASSSRWTSGVHEQYF.

This clone was observed once. The chain has TRBV5-1 and TRBJ2-5; TRBD2 matches 10 bases. This CDR3 is 14 amino acids long. CDR1 is SGHRS, CDR2 YFSETQ, per germline. V lost 5 bases to trimming and J lost 5 bases; unmatched junction nucleotides: 6. The DNA for the CDR3 is TGCGCCAGCAGAGAGCGGGGGGGCTCCGAGACCCAGTACTTC. Translating gives CASRERGGSETQYF.

The chain recombines TRBV18 with TRBJ2-7; D may match TRBD1 or TRBD2 (6 bases each). V was clipped by 0 bases and J by 0 bases, with 12 bases between them. The germline CDR1 and CDR2 sequences are KGHSH and LQKENI. The CDR3 contains 16 residues. CDR3 sequence (DNA): TGTGCCAGCTCACCACCCCGGGGGCAGAGCTCCTACGAGCAGTACTTC. Amino acids: CASSPPRGQSSYEQYF.

The chain is built from TRBV4-3 and TRBJ2-6; possibly TRBD1 for D (6 bases). Trimming stripped 0 bases from V and 0 bases from J, with 9 bases between. Germline V lookup: CDR1 LGHNA, CDR2 YSLEER. This CDR3 contains 17 residues. CDR3 loop: CASSQETGYSGANVLTF. The CDR3, as DNA: TGCGCCAGCAGCCAAGAGACAGGCTACTCTGGGGCCAACGTCCTGACTTTC.